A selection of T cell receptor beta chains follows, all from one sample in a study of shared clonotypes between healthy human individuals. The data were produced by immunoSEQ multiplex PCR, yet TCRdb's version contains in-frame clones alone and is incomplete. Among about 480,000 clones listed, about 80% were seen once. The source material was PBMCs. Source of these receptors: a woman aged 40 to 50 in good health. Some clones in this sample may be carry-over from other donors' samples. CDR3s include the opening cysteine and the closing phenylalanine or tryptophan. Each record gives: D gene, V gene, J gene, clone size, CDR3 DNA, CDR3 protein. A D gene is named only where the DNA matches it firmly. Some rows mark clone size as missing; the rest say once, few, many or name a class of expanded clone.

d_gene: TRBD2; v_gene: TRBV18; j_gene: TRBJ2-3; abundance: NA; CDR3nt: TGTGCCAGCTCACCAAAGAATCCGGGACTAGCCACAGATACGCAGTATTTT; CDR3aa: CASSPKNPGLATDTQYF
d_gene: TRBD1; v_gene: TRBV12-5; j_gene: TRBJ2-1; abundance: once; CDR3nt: TGTGCTAGTGGTTTGGTCCTTGGACAGGGCTCCTACAATGAGCAGTTCTTC; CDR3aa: CASGLVLGQGSYNEQFF
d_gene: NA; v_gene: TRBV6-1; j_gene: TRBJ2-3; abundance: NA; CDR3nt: TGTGCCAGCACCCAGGACAGCCCTAGCACAGATACGCAGTATTTT; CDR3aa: CASTQDSPSTDTQYF
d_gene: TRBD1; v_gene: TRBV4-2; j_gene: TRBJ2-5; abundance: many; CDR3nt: TGTGCCAGCAGCCGCCAACTACGGGACAGGGGAGGGACGGAGACCCAGTACTTC; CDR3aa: CASSRQLRDRGGTETQYF
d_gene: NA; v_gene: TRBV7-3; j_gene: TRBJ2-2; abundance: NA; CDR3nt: TGTGCCACTACCGGGACAACCAACACCGGGGAGCTGTTTTTT; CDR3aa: CATTGTTNTGELFF
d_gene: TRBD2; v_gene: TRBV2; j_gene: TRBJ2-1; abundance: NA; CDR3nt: TGTGCCAGCAGTGAGGTAGCGGGAGTGGGGAATGAGCAGTTCTTC; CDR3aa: CASSEVAGVGNEQFF
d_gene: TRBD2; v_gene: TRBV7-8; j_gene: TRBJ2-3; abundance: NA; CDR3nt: TGTGCCAGCAGCTTCGGCGGGAGGGCCGAAGATACGCAGTATTTT; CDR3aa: CASSFGGRAEDTQYF
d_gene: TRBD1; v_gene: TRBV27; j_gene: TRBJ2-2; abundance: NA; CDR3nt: TGTGCCAGCAGACAGACGACAGGGAGTCTAACCGGGGAGCTGTTTTTT; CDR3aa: CASRQTTGSLTGELFF
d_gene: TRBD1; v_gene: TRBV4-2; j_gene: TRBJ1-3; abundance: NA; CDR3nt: TGTGCCAGCAGCCAACTCACAGGGGGCCCTGGAAACACCATATATTTT; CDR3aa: CASSQLTGGPGNTIYF
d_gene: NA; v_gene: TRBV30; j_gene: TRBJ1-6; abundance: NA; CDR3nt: TGTGCCTGGAGCCCAAGAGGGGTCAATAATTCACCCCTCCACTTT; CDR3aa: CAWSPRGVNNSPLHF
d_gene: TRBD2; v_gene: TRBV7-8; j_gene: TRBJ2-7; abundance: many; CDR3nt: TGTGCCAGCAGCTTTCGGGTCCTACGGACTAGCGGGAGCTACGAGCAGTACTTC; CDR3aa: CASSFRVLRTSGSYEQYF
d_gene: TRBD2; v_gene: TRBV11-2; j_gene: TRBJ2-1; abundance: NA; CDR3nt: TGTGCCAGCAGCTTAGGACTAGCCTCGAATGAGCAGTTCTTC; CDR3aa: CASSLGLASNEQFF
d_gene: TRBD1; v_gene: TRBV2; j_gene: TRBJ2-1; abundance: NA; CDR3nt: TGTGCCAGCAGGTTCCAGGGGGTTAGTGATGATGAGCAGTTCTTC; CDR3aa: CASRFQGVSDDEQFF
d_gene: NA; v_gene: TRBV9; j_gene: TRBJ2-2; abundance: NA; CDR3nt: TGTGCCAGCAGTAGATGGGAGGCGATCACCGGGGAGCTGTTTTTT; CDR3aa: CASSRWEAITGELFF
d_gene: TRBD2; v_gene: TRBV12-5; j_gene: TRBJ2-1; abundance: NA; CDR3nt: TGTGCTAGTGGTTTGACTGGACTAGCGGGAGGGCCCTCTCAGTTGAAGCTTGTCTACAATGAGCAGTTCTTC; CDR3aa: CASGLTGLAGGPSQLKLVYNEQFF
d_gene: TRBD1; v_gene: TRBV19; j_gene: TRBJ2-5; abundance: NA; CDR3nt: TGTGCCAGTACCCCGGACAGGGAAATGGAGACCCAGTACTTC; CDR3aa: CASTPDREMETQYF
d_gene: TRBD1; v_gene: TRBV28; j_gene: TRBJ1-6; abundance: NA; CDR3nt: TGTGCCGGCAGGGGGCTCTATTCACCCCTCCACTTT; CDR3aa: CAGRGLYSPLHF
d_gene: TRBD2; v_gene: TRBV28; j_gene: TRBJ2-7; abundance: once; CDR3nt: TGTGCCACGCGGGAGTTCACCTACGAGCAGTACTTC; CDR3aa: CATREFTYEQYF
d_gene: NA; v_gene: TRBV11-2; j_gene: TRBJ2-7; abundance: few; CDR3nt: TGTGCCAGCAGCCCAGCCCTCCGGGGCGAGCAGTACTTC; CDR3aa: CASSPALRGEQYF
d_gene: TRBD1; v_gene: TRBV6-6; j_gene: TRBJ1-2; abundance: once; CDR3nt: TGTGCCAGCAGTGCCCCCGGGACAGTGGGGAACTATGGCTACACCTTC; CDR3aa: CASSAPGTVGNYGYTF
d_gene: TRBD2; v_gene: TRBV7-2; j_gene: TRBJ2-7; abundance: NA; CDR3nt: TGTGCCAGCAGCCGGGACTACAAATACGAGCAGTACTTC; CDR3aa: CASSRDYKYEQYF
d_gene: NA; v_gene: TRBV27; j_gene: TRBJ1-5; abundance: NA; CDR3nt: TGTGCCAGCAGTTTACACGACCGTCAGCCCCAGCATTTT; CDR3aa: CASSLHDRQPQHF
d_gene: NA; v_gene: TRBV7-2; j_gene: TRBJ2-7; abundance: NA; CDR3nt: TGTGCCAGCAGCTTAAGCGCGTCTAGCGCGTGGGAGGAGCAGTACTTC; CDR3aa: CASSLSASSAWEEQYF
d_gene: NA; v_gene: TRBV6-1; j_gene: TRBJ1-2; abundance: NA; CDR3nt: TGTGCCAGCAGTGAATTGTCGGGGACTTATGGCTACACCTTC; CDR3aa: CASSELSGTYGYTF
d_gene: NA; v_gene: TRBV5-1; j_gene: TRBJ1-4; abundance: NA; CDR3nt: TGCGCCAGCAGCTTGGGGCAGGGTGGTGAAAAACTGTTTTTT; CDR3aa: CASSLGQGGEKLFF
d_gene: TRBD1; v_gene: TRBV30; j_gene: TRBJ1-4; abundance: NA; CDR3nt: TGTGCCTGGAGTGTACAGGGGGGGGGTGAAAAACTGTTTTTT; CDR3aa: CAWSVQGGGEKLFF
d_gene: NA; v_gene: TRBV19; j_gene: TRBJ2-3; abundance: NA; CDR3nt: TGTGCCAGTAGACGGGGTTTTGGCGATACGCAGTATTTT; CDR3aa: CASRRGFGDTQYF
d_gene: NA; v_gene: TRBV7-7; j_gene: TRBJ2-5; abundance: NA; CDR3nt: TGTGCCAGCAGCCCCCGGATTGGTGCCCAAGAGACCCAGTACTTC; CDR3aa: CASSPRIGAQETQYF
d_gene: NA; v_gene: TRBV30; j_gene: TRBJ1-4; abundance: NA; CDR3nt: TGTGCCTGGAGTGTAGTGGTGGGGGAAAAACTGTTTTTT; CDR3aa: CAWSVVVGEKLFF
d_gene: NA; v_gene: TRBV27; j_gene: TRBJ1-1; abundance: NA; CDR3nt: TGTGCCAGCAGGGGAACGGGCCTTGACACTGAAGCTTTCTTT; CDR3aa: CASRGTGLDTEAFF